This T cell receptor (beta chain) came from a study of blood T cell repertoires in COVID-19. Sequencing was performed with immunoSEQ multiplex PCR; in TCRdb, only in-frame clones are kept and a portion is missing. The sample holds approximately 470,000 clones, about 85% seen once. Assignment of participants to cohorts was predicated upon participant-reported clinical history. Symptom resolution, clearance, or two negative PCRs marked donors in Cohort 3 as recovered. This receptor was identified in a woman in her late teens or twenties who had recovered from COVID-19. The material sequenced was PBMCs or T cells enriched from blood (not recorded which).

CDR3 sequence reads: CASSPMLRWDTQYF. The CDR3 DNA is TGTGCCAGCAGTCCCATGCTCCGGTGGGATACGCAGTATTTT. The genes are TRBV27 and TRBJ2-3; D is unclear. The CDR3 has 14 residues. The germline V gene has CDR1 MNHEY and CDR2 SMNVEV (reference sequence). V shed 5 bases and J shed 6 bases, with 15 bases lying between them.